A selection of T cell receptor beta chains follows, all from one sample in a study of cytomegalovirus exposure and HLA in healthy donors. The data were produced by immunoSEQ multiplex PCR, yet TCRdb's version contains in-frame clones alone and is incomplete. The repertoire holds more than 80,000 clones, with 60% to 80% as singletons. Sample: PBMCs. These TCRs come from a female donor in good health and CMV-seronegative. The CDR3 runs from the conserved cysteine through the conserved F or W. The order of the fields is J gene, clone size, V gene, D gene, CDR3 protein, CDR3 DNA. The D gene is left open where the match is weak. Only part of the rows carry a size: once, few, many, or a class if the clone is expanded.

TRBJ2-7 | NA | TRBV27 | TRBD2 | CASSYGTSGYEQYF | TGTGCCAGCAGTTACGGGACTAGCGGATACGAGCAGTACTTC
TRBJ1-4 | medium-sized | TRBV18 | NA | CASSRRQGRNEKLFF | TGTGCCAGCTCACGGCGGCAGGGCCGTAATGAAAAACTGTTTTTT
TRBJ2-2 | NA | TRBV7-7 | NA | CASSPRGPSGSNTGELFF | TGTGCTAGCAGCCCAAGGGGGCCTAGCGGGTCGAACACCGGGGAGCTGTTTTTT
TRBJ1-1 | once | TRBV18 | NA | CASSPEGWGAFF | TGTGCCAGCTCACCCGAGGGTTGGGGAGCTTTCTTT
TRBJ1-1 | NA | TRBV15 | NA | CATSPGQAQEAFF | TGTGCCACCAGCCCCGGCCAGGCCCAAGAAGCTTTCTTT
TRBJ1-2 | NA | TRBV4-3 | TRBD1 | CASSQGNTGQRYGYTF | TGCGCCAGCAGCCAAGGAAATACGGGACAGAGATATGGCTACACCTTC
TRBJ1-6 | NA | TRBV6-1 | NA | CASYKSRVNSPLHF | TGTGCCAGCTATAAAAGCAGGGTGAATTCACCCCTCCACTTT
TRBJ2-7 | NA | TRBV7-9 | TRBD2 | CASSPTSGYEQYF | TGTGCCAGCAGTCCGACTAGCGGCTACGAGCAGTACTTC
TRBJ1-3 | NA | TRBV30 | NA | CAWSMDSASGNTIYF | TGTGCCTGGAGTATGGACAGTGCTTCTGGAAACACCATATATTTT
TRBJ1-1 | NA | TRBV2 | NA | CASSEAFGNTEAFF | TGTGCCAGCAGTGAAGCCTTCGGGAACACTGAAGCTTTCTTT
TRBJ2-4 | NA | TRBV7-8 | TRBD1 | CASSFSPAGGTKNIQYF | TGTGCCAGCAGCTTCTCTCCGGCAGGGGGCACCAAAAACATTCAGTACTTC
TRBJ1-4 | NA | TRBV30 | TRBD1 | CAWQGDRDEKLFF | TGTGCCTGGCAAGGGGACAGGGATGAAAAACTGTTTTTT
TRBJ2-1 | NA | TRBV19 | TRBD1 | CASSPLRTGNNEQFF | TGTGCCAGTAGTCCTCTGAGGACAGGGAACAATGAGCAGTTCTTC
TRBJ1-1 | NA | TRBV2 | TRBD1 | CASRDRENTEAFF | TGTGCCAGCAGGGACAGGGAGAACACTGAAGCTTTCTTT
TRBJ2-3 | once | TRBV27 | TRBD2 | CASRLSGALDTQYF | TGTGCCAGTCGGCTTAGCGGGGCCTTAGATACGCAGTATTTT
TRBJ2-3 | NA | TRBV10-3 | TRBD1 | CAISDRGSPTDTQYF | TGTGCCATCAGTGACAGGGGGTCGCCCACAGATACGCAGTATTTT
TRBJ2-7 | NA | TRBV6-8 | TRBD2 | CATLRDTGLAGQSRFEQYF | TGTGCCACGTTGAGGGACACGGGACTAGCGGGACAATCTAGATTCGAGCAGTACTTC
TRBJ2-5 | NA | TRBV25-1 | NA | CASSELAGEGTQYF | TGTGCCAGCAGTGAATTGGCAGGGGAGGGGACCCAGTACTTC
TRBJ2-5 | once | TRBV11-3 | TRBD1 | CASSDRRTGGETQYF | TGTGCCAGCAGTGACCGTCGGACAGGTGGGGAGACCCAGTACTTC
TRBJ2-3 | NA | TRBV7-2 | TRBD1 | CASSSGQGTDTQYF | TGTGCCAGCAGCTCAGGACAGGGCACAGATACGCAGTATTTT
TRBJ1-1 | few | TRBV10-2 | NA | CASTPSGFGNAEAFF | TGCGCCAGCACCCCCTCGGGGTTTGGGAACGCTGAAGCTTTCTTT
TRBJ2-1 | few | TRBV7-6 | NA | CASSTLISPLGVRNEQFF | TGTGCCAGCAGCACGCTCATAAGCCCGTTAGGGGTCCGGAATGAGCAGTTCTTC
TRBJ2-7 | NA | TRBV7-8 | NA | CASSSGYKTGSYEQYF | TGTGCCAGCAGCTCCGGTTACAAGACAGGCTCCTACGAGCAGTACTTC
TRBJ2-7 | NA | TRBV6-1 | TRBD1 | CASSRQGLHEQYF | TGTGCCAGCAGCCGACAGGGTCTACACGAGCAGTACTTC
TRBJ2-3 | NA | TRBV7-8 | TRBD2 | CASSLTSGSTDTQYF | TGTGCCAGCAGCCTTACTAGCGGCAGCACAGATACGCAGTATTTT
TRBJ2-7 | NA | TRBV18 | TRBD2 | CASSPEGLAATYEQYF | TGTGCCAGCTCACCGGAAGGACTAGCGGCAACCTACGAGCAGTACTTC
TRBJ1-2 | NA | TRBV29-1 | TRBD1 | CSVGDSYGYTF | TGCAGCGTTGGGGACAGCTATGGCTACACCTTC
TRBJ1-1 | once | TRBV11-2 | NA | CASSLGTSNTEAFF | TGTGCCAGCAGCTTAGGGACAAGCAACACTGAAGCTTTCTTT
TRBJ1-1 | NA | TRBV6-5 | NA | CATRAGGTEAFF | TGTGCCACCCGGGCAGGCGGGACTGAAGCTTTCTTT
TRBJ2-3 | few | TRBV5-4 | TRBD1 | CASSSRQGPTDTQYF | TGTGCCAGCAGCTCGCGACAGGGCCCCACAGATACGCAGTATTTT
TRBJ2-2 | NA | TRBV21-1 | NA | CASSKWDRGPRCTGELFF | TGTGCCAGCAGCAAGTGGGACAGGGGGCCTCGGTGCACCGGGGAGCTGTTTTTT
TRBJ2-3 | NA | TRBV11-3 | NA | CASSLDEGADTQYF | TGTGCCAGCAGCTTGGACGAGGGGGCAGATACGCAGTATTTT
TRBJ2-1 | NA | TRBV7-8 | NA | CASSSTRGGAGSSYNEQFF | TGTGCCAGCAGTTCGACTAGGGGGGGGGCGGGAAGCTCCTACAATGAGCAGTTCTTC
TRBJ2-5 | NA | TRBV19 | TRBD1 | CASSMGWNRGDQETQYF | TGTGCCAGTAGTATGGGATGGAACAGGGGGGACCAAGAGACCCAGTACTTC
TRBJ1-1 | once | TRBV29-1 | NA | CSVVRHGGREAFF | TGCAGCGTTGTTCGCCACGGGGGAAGAGAAGCTTTCTTT
TRBJ1-2 | NA | TRBV10-3 | TRBD1 | CATAGGDRDYGYTF | TGTGCCACCGCCGGGGGGGACAGGGACTATGGCTACACCTTC
TRBJ1-2 | few | TRBV29-1 | TRBD1 | CSVEAGGTYGYTF | TGCAGCGTTGAGGCAGGGGGCACCTATGGCTACACCTTC
TRBJ2-7 | NA | TRBV4-1 | TRBD2 | CASSQSASGDYEQYF | TGCGCCAGCAGCCAATCGGCTAGCGGAGACTACGAGCAGTACTTC
TRBJ2-5 | NA | TRBV5-4 | NA | CASSREVAAAQETQYF | TGTGCCAGCAGCCGTGAGGTGGCGGCGGCACAAGAGACCCAGTACTTC
TRBJ2-5 | few | TRBV5-5 | TRBD2 | CASSLGTSGSQETQYF | TGTGCCAGCAGCTTGGGGACTAGCGGGAGCCAAGAGACCCAGTACTTC
TRBJ2-7 | NA | TRBV27 | TRBD2 | CASRTAGEGYSYEQYF | TGTGCCAGCAGGACAGCCGGGGAGGGGTACTCCTACGAGCAGTACTTC